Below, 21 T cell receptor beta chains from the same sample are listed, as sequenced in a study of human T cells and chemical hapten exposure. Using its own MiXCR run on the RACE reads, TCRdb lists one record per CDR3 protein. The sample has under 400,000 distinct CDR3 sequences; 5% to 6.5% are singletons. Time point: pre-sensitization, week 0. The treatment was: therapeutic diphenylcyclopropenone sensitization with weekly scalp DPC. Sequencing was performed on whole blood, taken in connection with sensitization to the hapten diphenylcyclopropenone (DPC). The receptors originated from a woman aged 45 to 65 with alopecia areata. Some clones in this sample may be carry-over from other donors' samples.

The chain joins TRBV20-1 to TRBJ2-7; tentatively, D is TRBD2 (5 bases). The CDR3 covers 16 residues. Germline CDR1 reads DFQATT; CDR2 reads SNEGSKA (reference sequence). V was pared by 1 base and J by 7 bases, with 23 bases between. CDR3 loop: CSARVPPTLTPGEQYF. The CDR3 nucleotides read TGCAGTGCTAGAGTGCCTCCCACCCTTACCCCGGGGGAGCAGTACTTC.

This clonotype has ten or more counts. CDR3: CASSQEEKREYNEQFF. The CDR3 DNA follows: TGTGCCAGCAGCCAAGAGGAAAAGCGGGAGTACAATGAGCAGTTCTTC. The chain is built from TRBV3-1 and TRBJ2-1; TRBD2 aligns across 8 bases. V lost 0 bases, J lost 4 bases, and 5 bases stayed unmatched. Germline values: CDR1 LGHDT, CDR2 YNNKEL (reference sequence). The CDR3 spans 16 residues.

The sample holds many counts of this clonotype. CDR3 protein: CASSERGRSTDTQYF. The CDR3 coding sequence is TGTGCCAGCAGTGAGCGGGGGCGTAGCACAGATACGCAGTATTTT. The rearrangement links TRBV6-1 to TRBJ2-3, with D possibly TRBD2 on 7 matching bases. Germline lookup yields CDR1 MNHNS and CDR2 SASEGT. V was trimmed by 3 bases and J by 0 bases, leaving 10 bases between them. This CDR3 is 15 amino acids long.

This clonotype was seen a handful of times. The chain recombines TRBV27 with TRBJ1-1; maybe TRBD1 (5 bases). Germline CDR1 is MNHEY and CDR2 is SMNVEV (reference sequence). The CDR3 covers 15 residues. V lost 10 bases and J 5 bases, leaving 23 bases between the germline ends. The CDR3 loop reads CATSPHFGAGTEAFF. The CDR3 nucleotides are TGTGCCACCTCTCCCCATTTTGGGGCAGGGACTGAAGCTTTCTTT.

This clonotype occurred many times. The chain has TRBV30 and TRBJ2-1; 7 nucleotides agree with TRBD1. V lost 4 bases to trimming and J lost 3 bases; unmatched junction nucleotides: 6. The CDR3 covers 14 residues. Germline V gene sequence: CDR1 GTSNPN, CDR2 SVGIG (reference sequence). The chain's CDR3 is CAWTRDSYYNEQFF. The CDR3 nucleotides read TGTGCCTGGACCAGGGACAGCTACTACAATGAGCAGTTCTTC.

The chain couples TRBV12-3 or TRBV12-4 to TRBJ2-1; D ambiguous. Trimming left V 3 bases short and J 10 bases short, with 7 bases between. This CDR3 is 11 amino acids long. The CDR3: CASSFGWEQFF. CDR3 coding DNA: TGTGCCAGCAGTTTCGGTTGGGAGCAGTTCTTC.

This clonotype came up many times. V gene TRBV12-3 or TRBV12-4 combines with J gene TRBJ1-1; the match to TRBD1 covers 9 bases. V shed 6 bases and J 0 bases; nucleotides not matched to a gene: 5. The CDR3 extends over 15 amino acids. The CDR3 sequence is CASSLQGAVNTEAFF. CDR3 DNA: TGTGCCAGCAGCCTACAGGGGGCCGTGAACACTGAAGCTTTCTTT.

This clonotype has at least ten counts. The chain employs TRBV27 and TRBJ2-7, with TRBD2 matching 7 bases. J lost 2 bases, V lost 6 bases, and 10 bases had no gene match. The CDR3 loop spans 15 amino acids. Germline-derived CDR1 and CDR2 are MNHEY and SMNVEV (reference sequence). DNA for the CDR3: TGTGCCAGCAGGGGGGAGGGGACGGGTCCCTACGAGCAGTACTTC. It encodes CASRGEGTGPYEQYF.

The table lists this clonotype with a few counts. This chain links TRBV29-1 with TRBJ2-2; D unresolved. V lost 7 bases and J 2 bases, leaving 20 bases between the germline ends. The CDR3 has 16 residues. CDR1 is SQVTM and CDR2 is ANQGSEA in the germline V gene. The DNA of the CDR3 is TGCAGCGCACCTGACCCTTTAAGACCCAACACCGGGGAGCTGTTTTTT. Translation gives CSAPDPLRPNTGELFF.

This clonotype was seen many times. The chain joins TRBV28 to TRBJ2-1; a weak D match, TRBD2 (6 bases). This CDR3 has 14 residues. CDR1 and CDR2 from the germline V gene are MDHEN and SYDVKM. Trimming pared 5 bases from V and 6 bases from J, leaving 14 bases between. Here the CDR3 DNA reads TGTGCCAGCAGTCCGGGGACTTCTGCCAATGAGCAGTTCTTC. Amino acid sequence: CASSPGTSANEQFF.

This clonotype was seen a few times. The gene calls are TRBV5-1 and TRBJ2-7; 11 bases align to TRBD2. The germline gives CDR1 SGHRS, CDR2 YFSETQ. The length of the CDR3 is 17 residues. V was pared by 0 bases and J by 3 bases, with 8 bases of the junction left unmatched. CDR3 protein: CASSLASKLAGVYEQYF. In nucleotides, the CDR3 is TGCGCCAGCAGCTTGGCTAGCAAACTAGCGGGAGTCTACGAGCAGTACTTC.

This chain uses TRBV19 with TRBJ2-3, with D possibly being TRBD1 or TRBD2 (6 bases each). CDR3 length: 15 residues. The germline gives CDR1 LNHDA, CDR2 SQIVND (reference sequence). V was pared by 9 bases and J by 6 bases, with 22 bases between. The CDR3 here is CASALGGGYSDTQYF. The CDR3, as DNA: TGTGCCAGCGCCCTAGGGGGAGGCTACTCCGATACGCAGTATTTT.

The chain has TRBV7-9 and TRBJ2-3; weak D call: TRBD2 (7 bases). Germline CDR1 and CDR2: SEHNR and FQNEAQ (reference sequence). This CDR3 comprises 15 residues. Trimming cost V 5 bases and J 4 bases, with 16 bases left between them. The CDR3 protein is CASSPPGGRADTQYF. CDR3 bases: TGTGCCAGCAGCCCCCCGGGGGGCAGGGCAGATACGCAGTATTTT.

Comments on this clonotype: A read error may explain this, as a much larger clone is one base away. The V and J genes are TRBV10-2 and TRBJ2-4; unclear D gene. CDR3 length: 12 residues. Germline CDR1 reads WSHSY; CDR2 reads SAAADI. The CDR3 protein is CASRTDGNILYF. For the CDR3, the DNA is TGCGCCAGCAGAACCGATGGAAACATTCTGTACTTC.

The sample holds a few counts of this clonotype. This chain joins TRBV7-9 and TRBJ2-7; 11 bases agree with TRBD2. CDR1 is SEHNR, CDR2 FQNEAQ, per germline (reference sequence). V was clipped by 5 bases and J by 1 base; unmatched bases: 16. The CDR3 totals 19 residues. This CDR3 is CASSKYEGLGTSGSYEQYF. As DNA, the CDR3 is TGTGCCAGCAGCAAATATGAAGGACTGGGGACTAGCGGATCCTACGAGCAGTACTTC.

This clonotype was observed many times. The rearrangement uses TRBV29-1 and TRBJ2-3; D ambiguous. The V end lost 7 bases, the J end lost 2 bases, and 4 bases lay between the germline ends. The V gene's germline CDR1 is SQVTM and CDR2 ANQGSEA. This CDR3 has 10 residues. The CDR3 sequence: CSAYTDTQYF. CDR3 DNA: TGCAGCGCATACACAGATACGCAGTATTTT.

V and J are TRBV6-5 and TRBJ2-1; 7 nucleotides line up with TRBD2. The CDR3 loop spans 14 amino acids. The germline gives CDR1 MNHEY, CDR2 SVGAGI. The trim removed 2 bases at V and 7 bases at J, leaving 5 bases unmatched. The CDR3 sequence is CASSYLAGANEQFF. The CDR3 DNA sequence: TGTGCCAGCAGTTACCTGGCGGGAGCGAATGAGCAGTTCTTC.

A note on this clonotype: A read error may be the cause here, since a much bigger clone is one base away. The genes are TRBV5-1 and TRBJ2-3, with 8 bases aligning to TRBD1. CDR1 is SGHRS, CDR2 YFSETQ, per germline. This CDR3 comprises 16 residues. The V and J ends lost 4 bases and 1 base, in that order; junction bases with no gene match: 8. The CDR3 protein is CASSHRQGCRTDTQYF. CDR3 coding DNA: TGCGCCAGCAGCCACCGACAGGGGTGCCGCACAGATACGCAGTATTTT. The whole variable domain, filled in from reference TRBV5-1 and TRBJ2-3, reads KAGVTQTPRYLIKTRGQQVTLSCSPISGHRSVSWYQQTPGQGLQFLFEYFSETQRNKGNFPGRFSGRQFSNSRSEMNVSTLELGDSALYLCASSHRQGCRTDTQYFGPGTRLTVL.

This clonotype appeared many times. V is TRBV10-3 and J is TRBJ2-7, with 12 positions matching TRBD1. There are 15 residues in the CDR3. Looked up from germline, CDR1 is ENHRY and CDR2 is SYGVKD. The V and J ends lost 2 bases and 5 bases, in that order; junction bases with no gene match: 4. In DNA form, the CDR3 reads TGTGCCATCAGTGAGGGGGACAGGGGGCACCACGAGCAGTACTTC. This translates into CAISEGDRGHHEQYF.

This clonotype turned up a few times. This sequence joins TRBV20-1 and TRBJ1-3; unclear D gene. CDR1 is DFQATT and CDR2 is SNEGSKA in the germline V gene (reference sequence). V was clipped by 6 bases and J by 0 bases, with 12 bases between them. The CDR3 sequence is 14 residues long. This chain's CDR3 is CSAQAVRSGNTIYF. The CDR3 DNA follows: TGCAGTGCCCAGGCGGTCCGCTCTGGAAACACCATATATTTT.

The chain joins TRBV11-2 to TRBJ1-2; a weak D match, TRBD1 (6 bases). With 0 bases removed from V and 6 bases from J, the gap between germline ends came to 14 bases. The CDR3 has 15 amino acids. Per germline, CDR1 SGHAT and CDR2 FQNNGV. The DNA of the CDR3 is TGTGCCAGCAGCTTAGACCCGGGGGCGGCGCATGGCTACACCTTC. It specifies CASSLDPGAAHGYTF.